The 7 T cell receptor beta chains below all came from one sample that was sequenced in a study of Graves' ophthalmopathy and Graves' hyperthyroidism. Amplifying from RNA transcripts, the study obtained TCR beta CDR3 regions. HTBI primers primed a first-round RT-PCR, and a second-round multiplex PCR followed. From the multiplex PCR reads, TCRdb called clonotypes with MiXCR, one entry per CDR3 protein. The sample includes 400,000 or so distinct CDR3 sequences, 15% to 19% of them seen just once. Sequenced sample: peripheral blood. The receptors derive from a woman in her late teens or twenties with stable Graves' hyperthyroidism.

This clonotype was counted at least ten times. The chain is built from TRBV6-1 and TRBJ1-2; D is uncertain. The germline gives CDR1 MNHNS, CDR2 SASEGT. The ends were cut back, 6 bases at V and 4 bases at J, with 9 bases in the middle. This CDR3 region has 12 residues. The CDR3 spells CASRATLYGYTF. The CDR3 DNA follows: TGTGCCAGCAGGGCGACCCTCTATGGCTACACCTTC.

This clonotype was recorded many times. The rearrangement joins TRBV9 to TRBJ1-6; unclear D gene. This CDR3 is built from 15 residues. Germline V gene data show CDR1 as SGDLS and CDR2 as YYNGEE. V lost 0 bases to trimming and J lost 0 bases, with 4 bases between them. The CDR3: CASSVGGSYNSPLHF. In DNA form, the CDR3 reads TGTGCCAGCAGCGTAGGTGGCTCCTATAATTCACCCCTCCACTTT.

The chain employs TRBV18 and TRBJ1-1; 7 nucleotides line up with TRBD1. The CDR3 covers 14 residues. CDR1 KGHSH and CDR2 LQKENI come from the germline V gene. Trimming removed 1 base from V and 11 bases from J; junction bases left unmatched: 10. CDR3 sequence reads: CASSPLGTAEVAFF. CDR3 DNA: TGTGCCAGCTCACCACTCGGGACAGCGGAGGTGGCTTTCTTT.

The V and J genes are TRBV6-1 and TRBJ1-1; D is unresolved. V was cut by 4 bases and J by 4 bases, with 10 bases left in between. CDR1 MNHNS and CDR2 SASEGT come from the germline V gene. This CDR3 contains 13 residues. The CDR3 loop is CASSVAAGTEAFF. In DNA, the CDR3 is TGTGCCAGCAGTGTTGCGGCGGGCACTGAAGCTTTCTTT.

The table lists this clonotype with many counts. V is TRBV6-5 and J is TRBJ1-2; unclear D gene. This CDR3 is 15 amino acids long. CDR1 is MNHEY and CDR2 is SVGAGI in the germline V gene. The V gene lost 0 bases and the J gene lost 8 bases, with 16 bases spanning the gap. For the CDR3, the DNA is TGTGCCAGCAGTTACTCGACTACACAAGCGGGGGGCTACACCTTC. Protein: CASSYSTTQAGGYTF.

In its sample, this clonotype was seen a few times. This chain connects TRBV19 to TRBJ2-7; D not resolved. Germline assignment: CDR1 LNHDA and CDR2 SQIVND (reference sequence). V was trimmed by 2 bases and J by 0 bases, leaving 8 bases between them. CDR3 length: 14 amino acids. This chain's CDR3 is CASSISWGSYEQYF. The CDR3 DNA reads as TGTGCCAGTAGTATAAGCTGGGGCTCCTACGAGCAGTACTTC.

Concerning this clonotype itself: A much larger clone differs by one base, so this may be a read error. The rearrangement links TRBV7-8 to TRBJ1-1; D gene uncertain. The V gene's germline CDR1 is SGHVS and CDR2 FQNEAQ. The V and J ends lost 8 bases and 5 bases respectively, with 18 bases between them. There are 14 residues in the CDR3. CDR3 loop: CASFPIPRNTEAFF. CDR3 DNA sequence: TGTGCCAGCTTTCCTATCCCACGGAATACTGAAGCTTTCTTT.